This T cell receptor beta chain is from a study of blood T cell repertoires in COVID-19. Overall study: Samples of COVID-19 (acute and convalescent) were obtained from the United States, Italy and Spain. The cDNA or gDNA used as material had been derived from T cells, B-cell-depleted T cells, or PBMCs.

In the study's own analysis: For nucleated cells, counts were estimated from reference gene primer amplification. Repertoires were generated with immunoSEQ multiplex PCR, while TCRdb's copy carries only in-frame clones and drops some. V, J and clone size are taken as reported in that table, and D and trimming were inferred from the DNA itself. The data show 50,000 to 75,000 clones, less than 90% seen once. The germline CDR1 and CDR2 sequences are SEHNR and FQNEAQ (reference sequence). V trimming: 5 bases; J trimming: 2 bases; junction bases outside the gene matches: 10. CDR3 length: 17 residues. The chain joins TRBV7-9 to TRBJ1-4; 8 nucleotides line up with TRBD1. Sequenced material: peripheral blood. The source is a man aged 80 or over in a cohort sampled during active COVID-19. CDR3 sequence: CASSPGTGSSTNEKLFF. CDR3 sequence (DNA): TGTGCCAGCAGCCCCGGGACAGGCTCCAGCACTAATGAAAAACTGTTTTTT.